This T cell receptor beta chain was obtained from a study of naive and memory T cell subsets listed by TCRdb under 2017. Regarding the study in general: In the figure summarizing the skin biopsy and whole blood samples, approximately ten blood donors, 7 tuberculin skin test biopsies and 3 saline control biopsies were reported. PCR2 was typically run as a SYBR Green qPCR and stopped at a set threshold, although low-input samples could use end-point PCR of about 6 cycles instead.

Points on this clonotype: What antigen it recognizes has not been identified. No qualities accompany the bases; no much larger clone lies one base away.

The study reported a robust and sensitive protocol to amplify, sequence and analyze TCRs, based on 3' ligation of a UMI-containing oligonucleotide to TCR cDNA. For whole blood analysis, less than 3 ml of peripheral blood was drawn from adult healthy volunteers into Tempus tubes, and RNA was extracted according to the manufacturer's instructions. Total RNA, without cell sorting, was DNase treated with RQ1 DNase before reverse transcription, targeting about 1 to 1,100 ng input. Skin biopsy and whole blood libraries were made to test pipeline robustness in samples where T cells form a minority population. The investigation overall reported the following: The RNA-based method was acknowledged as potentially sensitive to TCR transcript changes with T cell activation and differentiation.

Taken from cysteine to phenylalanine, the CDR3 has 14 residues. Here the CDR3 DNA is all that survives: 42 bases in frame from base 1. Looking up the germline V gene yields CDR1 SGHRS and CDR2 YFSETQ. V lost 2 bases and J lost 6 bases; the stretch between them is 11 bases long. Libraries were prepared through 5' RACE. Four rounds of PCR, run with the SP2 primer together with nested alpha and beta constant region primers, were used to amplify the ligated cDNA. For the blood and skin samples, reverse transcription of TCR RNA was done with SuperScript IV along with alpha and beta constant region primers. T4 RNA ligase 1 was used to ligate an oligonucleotide containing the Illumina SP2 primer and a UMI to the 3' end of the cDNA. To prevent hairpin formation, the 12-nucleotide UMI was made up of two random hexamers with an eight-base spacer between them. From the second PCR onward, the TCR alpha and beta chain libraries were handled separately, and dual indexing was used for multiplexing. After pooling, the indexed libraries were analyzed by capillary electrophoresis and sequenced on either an Illumina MiSeq or NextSeq. To boost base diversity and improve cluster recognition, PhiX DNA at about 4.5-7% was spiked into the libraries. Processing in the source paper ran as follows. Demultiplexor took UMIs from read 2, joined the UMIs to the TCR sequence from read 1, and separated reads according to sample indices. Decombinator identified V and J genes and V-J junctions, assigning each TCR a five-part identifier including V and J deletions. UMIs were used by Collapsinator to correct sequencing errors and PCR amplification heterogeneity, so that a UMI-based abundance was obtained for each TCR. Identifiers were converted to nucleotide sequence by CDR3Translator and translated to amino acids, and CDR3 regions were extracted on the basis of terminal motifs. After normalization to the amount of input RNA, error-corrected alpha and beta TCR counts from blood and skin were compared. The public reads were quality trimmed at Q25 with fastp and then assembled into clones with MiXCR by TCRdb, keeping productive beta chains. All rows with the same CDR3 protein become a single entry with the most common DNA and genes. What appears here as the V and J calls and clone size reflects TCRdb's work, not the paper's. Recorded for this sample are 55,000 to 70,000 distinct CDR3 sequences; roughly 6.7% of them occurred a single time. The ten largest clones add up to almost 10% of the sample.

This chain is built from TRBV5-1 and TRBJ2-2; too little of a D gene remains to name it. The sequence came from a male donor in good health. Read as DNA, the sequence is TGCGCCAGCAGCTTTATAACGTTCGCCGGGGAGCTGTTTTTT. Translated, it reads CASSFITFAGELFF.